The T cell receptor (beta chain) under discussion was sequenced for a study of blood T cell repertoires in COVID-19. The overall study: T cells, B-cell-depleted T cells, or PBMCs provided the cDNA or gDNA that served as material.

The CDR3 contains 17 residues. Trimming at V came to 4 bases and at J to 0 bases, leaving 6 bases not matched to a gene. CDR1 is MDHEN and CDR2 is SYDVKM in the germline V gene. The authors' processing: Amplification with reference gene primers provided the estimates of nucleated cell counts. The data were produced by immunoSEQ multiplex PCR, yet TCRdb's version contains in-frame clones alone and is incomplete. That table is the source of V, J and clone size, and D and trimming were worked out from the DNA. The table shows approximately 220,000 clones, with 82% occurring only once. Sample: peripheral blood. The V and J genes are TRBV28 and TRBJ1-3, with 10 positions matching TRBD1. This TCR derives from a woman in her 70s with acute or convalescent COVID-19. The CDR3 bases are TGTGCCAGCAGTTCCCTGACAGGGGGCATCTCTGGAAACACCATATATTTT. It yields the protein CASSSLTGGISGNTIYF.